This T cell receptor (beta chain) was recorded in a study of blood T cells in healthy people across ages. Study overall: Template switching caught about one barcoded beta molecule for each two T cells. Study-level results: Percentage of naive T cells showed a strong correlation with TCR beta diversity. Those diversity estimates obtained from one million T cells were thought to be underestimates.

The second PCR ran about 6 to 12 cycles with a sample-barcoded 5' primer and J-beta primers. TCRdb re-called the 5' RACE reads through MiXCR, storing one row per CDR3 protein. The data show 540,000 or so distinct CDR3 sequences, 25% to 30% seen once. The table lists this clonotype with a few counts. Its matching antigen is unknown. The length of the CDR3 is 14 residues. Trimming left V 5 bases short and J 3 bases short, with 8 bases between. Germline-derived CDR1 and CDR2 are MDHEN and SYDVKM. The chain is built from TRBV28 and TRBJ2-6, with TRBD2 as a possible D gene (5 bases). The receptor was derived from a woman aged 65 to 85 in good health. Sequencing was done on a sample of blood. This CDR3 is CASSPRGGANVLTF. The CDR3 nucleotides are TGTGCCAGCAGTCCCCGGGGTGGGGCCAACGTCCTGACTTTC.